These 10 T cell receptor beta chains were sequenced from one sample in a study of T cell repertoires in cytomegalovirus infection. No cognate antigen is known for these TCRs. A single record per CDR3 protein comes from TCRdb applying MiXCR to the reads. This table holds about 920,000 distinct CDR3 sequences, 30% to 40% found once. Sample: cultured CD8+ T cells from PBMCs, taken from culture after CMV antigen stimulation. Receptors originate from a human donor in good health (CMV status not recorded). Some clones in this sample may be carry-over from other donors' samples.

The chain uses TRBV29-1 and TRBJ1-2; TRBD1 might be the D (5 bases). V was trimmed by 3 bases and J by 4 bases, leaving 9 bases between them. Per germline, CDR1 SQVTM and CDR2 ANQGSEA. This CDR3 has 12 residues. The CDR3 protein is CSVDKGTYGYTF. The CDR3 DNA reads TGCAGCGTTGATAAGGGGACCTATGGCTACACCTTC.

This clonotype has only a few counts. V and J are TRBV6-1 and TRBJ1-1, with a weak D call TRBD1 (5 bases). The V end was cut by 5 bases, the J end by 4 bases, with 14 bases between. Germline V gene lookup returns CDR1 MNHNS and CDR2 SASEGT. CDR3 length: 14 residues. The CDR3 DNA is TGTGCCAGCAGTACGGACATAACCAGCACTGAAGCTTTCTTT. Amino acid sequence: CASSTDITSTEAFF.

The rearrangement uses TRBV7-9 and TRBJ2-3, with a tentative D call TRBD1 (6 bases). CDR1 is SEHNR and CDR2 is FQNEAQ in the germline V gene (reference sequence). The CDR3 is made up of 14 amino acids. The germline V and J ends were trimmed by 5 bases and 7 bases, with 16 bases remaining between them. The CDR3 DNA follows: TGTGCCAGCAGCCTCCCTCACAGGGAGTATACGCAGTATTTT. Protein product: CASSLPHREYTQYF.

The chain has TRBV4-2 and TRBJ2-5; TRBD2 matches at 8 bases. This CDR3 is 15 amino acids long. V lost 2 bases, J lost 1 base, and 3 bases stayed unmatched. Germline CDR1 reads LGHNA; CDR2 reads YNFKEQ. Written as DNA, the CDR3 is TGTGCCAGCAGCCAACACAGCGGGAGCCAAGAGACCCAGTACTTC. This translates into CASSQHSGSQETQYF.

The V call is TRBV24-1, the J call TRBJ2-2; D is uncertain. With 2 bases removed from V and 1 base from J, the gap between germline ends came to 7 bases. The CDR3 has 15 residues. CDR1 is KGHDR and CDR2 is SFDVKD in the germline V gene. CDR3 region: CATSDSVKNTGELFF. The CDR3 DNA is TGTGCCACCAGTGATTCAGTCAAGAACACCGGGGAGCTGTTTTTT.

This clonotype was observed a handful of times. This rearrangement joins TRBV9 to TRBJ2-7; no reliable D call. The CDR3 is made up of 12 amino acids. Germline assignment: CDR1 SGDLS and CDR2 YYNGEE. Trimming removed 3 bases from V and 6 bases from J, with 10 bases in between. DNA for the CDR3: TGTGCCAGCAGCGGCGGTTGGGCCGAGCAGTACTTC. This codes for CASSGGWAEQYF.

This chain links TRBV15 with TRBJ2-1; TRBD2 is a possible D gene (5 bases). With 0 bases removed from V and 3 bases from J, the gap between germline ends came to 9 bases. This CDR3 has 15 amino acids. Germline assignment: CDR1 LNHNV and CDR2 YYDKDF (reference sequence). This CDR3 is CATSRERGVYNEQFF. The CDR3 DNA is TGTGCCACCAGCAGAGAACGGGGAGTCTACAATGAGCAGTTCTTC.

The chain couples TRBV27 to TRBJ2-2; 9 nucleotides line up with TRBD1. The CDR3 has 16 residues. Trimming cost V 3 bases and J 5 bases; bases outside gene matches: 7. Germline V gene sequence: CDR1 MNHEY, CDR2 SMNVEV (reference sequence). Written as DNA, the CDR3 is TGTGCCAGCAGTTTCCATAGGACAGGGGAAACCGGGGAGCTGTTTTTT. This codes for CASSFHRTGETGELFF.

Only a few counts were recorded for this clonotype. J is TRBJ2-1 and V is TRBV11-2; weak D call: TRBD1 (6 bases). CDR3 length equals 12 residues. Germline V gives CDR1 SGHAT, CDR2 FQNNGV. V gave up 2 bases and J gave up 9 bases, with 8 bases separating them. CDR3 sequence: CASSLQGSEQFF. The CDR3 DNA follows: TGTGCCAGCAGCTTACAGGGGAGTGAGCAGTTCTTC.

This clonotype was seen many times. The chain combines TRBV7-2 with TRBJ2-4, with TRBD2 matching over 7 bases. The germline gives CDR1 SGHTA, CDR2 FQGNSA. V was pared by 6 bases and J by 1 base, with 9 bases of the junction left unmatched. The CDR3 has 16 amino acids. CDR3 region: CASSPGGSLAKNIQYF. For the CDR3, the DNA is TGTGCCAGCAGTCCCGGGGGGTCTTTGGCCAAAAACATTCAGTACTTC.